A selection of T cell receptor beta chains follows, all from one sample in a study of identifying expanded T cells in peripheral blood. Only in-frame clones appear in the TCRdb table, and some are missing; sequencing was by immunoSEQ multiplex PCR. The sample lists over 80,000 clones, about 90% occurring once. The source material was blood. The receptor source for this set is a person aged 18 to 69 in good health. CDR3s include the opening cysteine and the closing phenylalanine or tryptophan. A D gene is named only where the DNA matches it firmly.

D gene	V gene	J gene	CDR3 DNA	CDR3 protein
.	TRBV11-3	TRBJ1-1	TGTGCCAGCAGCTTAGCAGGGTCCCCAGCTTTCTTT	CASSLAGSPAFF
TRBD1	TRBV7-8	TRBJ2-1	TGTGCCAGCAGCACGGGACAGGCTTACAATGAGCAGTTCTTC	CASSTGQAYNEQFF
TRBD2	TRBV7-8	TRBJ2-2	TGTGCCAGCAGCACTAGATTCGGGACTAGCCTAACCGGGGAGCTGTTTTTT	CASSTRFGTSLTGELFF
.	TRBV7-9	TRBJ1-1	TGTGCCAGCAGCAGTACGACGGTCACTGAAGCTTTCTTT	CASSSTTVTEAFF
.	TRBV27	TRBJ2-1	TGTGCCAGCAATCGGGGGCTAGCTAATGAGCAGTTCTTC	CASNRGLANEQFF
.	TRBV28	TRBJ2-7	TGTGCCAGCAGTTTCGGCGTGGGGGGGGCGGCCTACGAGCAGTACTTC	CASSFGVGGAAYEQYF
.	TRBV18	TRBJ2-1	TGTGCCAGCTCCGGGGTTGGCAATGAGCAGTTCTTC	CASSGVGNEQFF
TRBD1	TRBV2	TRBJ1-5	TGTGCCAGCAGGGGTGACAGGGTCCGGAATCAGCCCCAGCATTTT	CASRGDRVRNQPQHF
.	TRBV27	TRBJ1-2	TGTGCCAGCAGTATCCGGGGTAACTATGGCTACACCTTC	CASSIRGNYGYTF
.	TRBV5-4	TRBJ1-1	TGTGCCAGCAGCATTTTGGGTCAGACCAGGGATTTCTTT	CASSILGQTRDFF